Below, 21 T cell receptor beta chains from the same sample are listed, as sequenced in a study of vaccination and CD4 T cells after COVID-19. The Oncomine TCR Beta short-read assay was applied to DNA of cultured CD4+ T cells. MiXCR was run by TCRdb on the PCR reads, yielding one entry per CDR3 protein. The sample carries approximately 16,000 distinct CDR3 sequences, around 49% recorded once. Which antigens these TCRs recognize remains unknown. Treatment here: roughly 11-day PBMC culture with coronavirus spike peptide pools or control peptides (ViraFEST assay). Sequenced sample: CD4+ T cells from blood, cultured in vitro. The source is a human donor who had recovered from COVID-19.

The rearrangement uses TRBV6-1 and TRBJ1-4; D gene ambiguous. V was clipped by 5 bases and J by 14 bases, with 27 bases between them. This CDR3 region has 16 residues. Germline CDR1 reads MNHNS; CDR2 reads SASEGT. The CDR3 sequence: CASSTSRESGKPTLFF. The DNA for the CDR3 is TGTGCCAGCAGTACATCCAGAGAATCGGGGAAACCGACCCTGTTTTTT.

The chain carries TRBV2 and TRBJ2-7, with D unclear. The CDR3 loop spans 16 amino acids. Germline V gene data show CDR1 as SNHLY and CDR2 as FYNNEI. V gave up 4 bases and J gave up 3 bases, with 19 bases separating them. The CDR3 sequence: CASSAGPGPGYYEQYF. The CDR3 DNA sequence: TGTGCCAGCAGTGCTGGTCCCGGGCCCGGATACTACGAGCAGTACTTC.

The chain is built from TRBV7-9 and TRBJ2-7, with D hard to call. This CDR3 contains 12 residues. Between the trimmed V and J ends, which lost 5 bases and 3 bases, there was a span of 8 bases. Germline V gives CDR1 SEHNR, CDR2 FQNEAQ (reference sequence). The CDR3 spells CASSLTGYEQYF. CDR3 DNA: TGTGCCAGCAGCCTGACCGGCTACGAGCAGTACTTC.

V gene TRBV28 combines with J gene TRBJ1-4; possible D gene TRBD1, 6 bases. Germline CDR1 MDHEN, CDR2 SYDVKM. This CDR3 is 13 amino acids long. V was trimmed by 6 bases and J by 17 bases, leaving 22 bases between them. The CDR3 bases are TGTGCCAGCAGAGGGGCAGGGGCGGGCCTACCATTTTTT. Translation gives CASRGAGAGLPFF.

This sequence joins TRBV20-1 and TRBJ1-1; D is ambiguous. The ends were cut back, 5 bases at V and 7 bases at J, with 11 bases in the middle. The CDR3 spans 11 residues. Germline loops: CDR1 DFQATT, CDR2 SNEGSKA (reference sequence). In nucleotides, the CDR3 is TGCAGTGCTTTACTTCGGGGTGAAGCTTTCTTT. Amino acid sequence: CSALLRGEAFF.

The CDR3 spells CATSRDRGARDSYNEQFF. The CDR3, as DNA: TGTGCCACCAGCAGAGATAGGGGGGCCAGGGACTCCTACAATGAGCAGTTCTTC. The chain links TRBV15 to TRBJ2-1; D tentatively fits TRBD1 or TRBD2 (6 bases each). CDR3 length: 18 residues. Germline CDR1 is LNHNV and CDR2 is YYDKDF (reference sequence). Deletions cut 0 bases from V and 0 bases from J, with 15 bases between.

This clonotype has a handful of counts. The V call is TRBV20-1, the J call TRBJ1-6; weak D call: TRBD1 (5 bases). The CDR3 consists of 14 residues. CDR1 DFQATT and CDR2 SNEGSKA come from the germline V gene (reference sequence). V lost 5 bases, J lost 9 bases, and 17 bases lay in between. Here the CDR3 DNA reads TGCAGTGCTTTTACGGGGCCTTACGGTTCACCCCTCCACTTT. It specifies CSAFTGPYGSPLHF.

The chain couples TRBV6-1 to TRBJ2-7, with unresolved D. V lost 7 bases and J lost 8, with 21 bases in between. There are 14 residues in the CDR3. In germline, CDR1 is MNHNS, CDR2 SASEGT. CDR3 bases: TGTGCCAGCAACTCTCCCATCGGGCCGCACAAGCAGTACTTC. Translated: CASNSPIGPHKQYF.

The V gene is TRBV11-3, the J gene TRBJ2-7, with a weak D call TRBD1 (5 bases). The V end lost 2 bases, the J end lost 4 bases, and 9 bases lay between the germline ends. Germline assignment: CDR1 SGHNT and CDR2 YENEEA. There are 13 residues in the CDR3. The CDR3 spells CASSLPQGYEQYF. The DNA of the CDR3 is TGTGCCAGCAGCTTACCCCAGGGTTACGAGCAGTACTTC.

This clonotype was counted only a few times. The chain carries TRBV18 and TRBJ2-7; 7 bases map to TRBD2. The CDR3 spans 15 residues. V gave up 2 bases and J gave up 4 bases; unmatched junction bases: 8. Germline CDR1 and CDR2: KGHSH and LQKENI. In DNA form, the CDR3 reads TGTGCCAGCTCACCAGGGGCAGGGAGGGTTTACGAGCAGTACTTC. It codes for CASSPGAGRVYEQYF.

This clonotype has only a few counts. The rearrangement uses TRBV6-4 and TRBJ2-6, with D uncertain. The germline V gene encodes CDR1 MRHNA and CDR2 SNTAGT. V dropped 2 bases and J dropped 4 bases, with 9 bases sitting between them. This CDR3 is built from 15 residues. CDR3: CASSDRETGANVLTF. The CDR3 nucleotides are TGTGCCAGCAGTGACAGGGAAACAGGGGCCAACGTCCTGACTTTC.

This chain uses TRBV7-9 with TRBJ1-2; no reliable D call. CDR1 and CDR2 from the germline V gene are SEHNR and FQNEAQ (reference sequence). This CDR3 spans 13 amino acids. V was shortened by 4 bases and J by 5 bases, with 11 bases between the two germline ends. CDR3 in amino acids: CASSSEGLYGYTF. CDR3 nucleotide sequence: TGTGCCAGCAGCTCCGAGGGATTATATGGCTACACCTTC.

The CDR3: CASTLVLVVDTQYF. In nucleotides, the CDR3 is TGTGCCAGTACCTTAGTCTTGGTCGTAGATACGCAGTATTTT. The rearrangement joins TRBV2 to TRBJ2-3; the D is unclear. Germline loops: CDR1 SNHLY, CDR2 FYNNEI. The CDR3 extends over 14 amino acids. The ends were cut back, 9 bases at V and 5 bases at J, with 18 bases in the middle.

In this sample, this clonotype turned up a few times. The V and J genes are TRBV20-1 and TRBJ2-3; 7 nucleotides agree with TRBD1. This CDR3 has 13 amino acids. Trimming removed 7 bases from V and 7 bases from J; junction bases left unmatched: 11. CDR1 is DFQATT and CDR2 is SNEGSKA in the germline V gene (reference sequence). The CDR3 sequence: CSEEGRGSYTQYF. CDR3 nucleotides: TGCAGTGAAGAAGGCAGGGGGAGTTATACGCAGTATTTT.

This chain uses TRBV5-4 with TRBJ1-1; perhaps TRBD1 as D (6 bases). CDR1 is SGHNT, CDR2 YYREEE, per germline (reference sequence). The ends were cut back, 0 bases at V and 1 base at J, with 22 bases in the middle. This CDR3 region has 19 residues. The CDR3 DNA reads as TGTGCCAGCAGCTTGGCCGGGACACCAGGCTTTTGGTGGAACACTGAAGCTTTCTTT. Translation gives CASSLAGTPGFWWNTEAFF.

This clonotype was seen a handful of times. The rearrangement joins TRBV6-1 to TRBJ1-2; 10 nucleotides line up with TRBD1. The J segment lost 6 bases and the V segment lost 6 bases, leaving 7 bases of the junction unmatched. The germline V gene has CDR1 MNHNS and CDR2 SASEGT. This CDR3 spans 14 amino acids. CDR3 nucleotides: TGTGCCAGCAGCCCGGGGACAGGGGTGAATGGCTACACCTTC. This encodes CASSPGTGVNGYTF.

The chain is built from TRBV20-1 and TRBJ1-5; TRBD1 is a possible D gene (6 bases). There are 13 residues in the CDR3. Germline assignment: CDR1 DFQATT and CDR2 SNEGSKA (reference sequence). Trimming took 4 bases from V and 5 from J, leaving 12 bases between them. Written as DNA, the CDR3 is TGCAGTGCTACGGAGGACAGCGATCAGCCCCAGCATTTT. Protein sequence: CSATEDSDQPQHF.

The rearrangement joins TRBV20-1 to TRBJ1-1; D unclear. This CDR3 spans 13 amino acids. Trimming stripped 0 bases from V and 8 bases from J, with 13 bases between. The V gene's germline CDR1 is DFQATT and CDR2 SNEGSKA (reference sequence). This chain's CDR3 is CSARDRGGFEAFF. The DNA for the CDR3 is TGCAGTGCTAGAGATCGAGGAGGGTTCGAAGCTTTCTTT.

The chain carries TRBV24-1 and TRBJ2-3; D unclear. CDR3 length: 13 amino acids. Trimming stripped 4 bases from V and 0 bases from J, with 4 bases between. Germline CDR1 and CDR2: KGHDR and SFDVKD. In DNA, the CDR3 is TGTGCCACCAGTGAAACTAGCACAGATACGCAGTATTTT. This gives the protein CATSETSTDTQYF.

The V and J genes are TRBV28 and TRBJ2-7; D might be TRBD2 (5 bases). With 8 bases removed from V and 2 bases from J, the gap between germline ends came to 16 bases. This CDR3 spans 14 amino acids. The germline V gene has CDR1 MDHEN and CDR2 SYDVKM. The CDR3 nucleotides are TGTGCCAGCCCCCCTAGGCGGGTGGCCTACGAGCAGTACTTC. It codes for CASPPRRVAYEQYF.

The genes are TRBV5-1 and TRBJ2-3, with 10 positions matching TRBD2. The V gene's germline CDR1 is SGHRS and CDR2 YFSETQ. The V and J ends lost 4 bases and 4 bases, in that order; junction bases with no gene match: 12. This CDR3 contains 17 residues. CDR3 sequence (DNA): TGCGCCAGCAGCCCCCGGACTAGCGGAGCGATGGCAGATACGCAGTATTTT. Amino acids: CASSPRTSGAMADTQYF.